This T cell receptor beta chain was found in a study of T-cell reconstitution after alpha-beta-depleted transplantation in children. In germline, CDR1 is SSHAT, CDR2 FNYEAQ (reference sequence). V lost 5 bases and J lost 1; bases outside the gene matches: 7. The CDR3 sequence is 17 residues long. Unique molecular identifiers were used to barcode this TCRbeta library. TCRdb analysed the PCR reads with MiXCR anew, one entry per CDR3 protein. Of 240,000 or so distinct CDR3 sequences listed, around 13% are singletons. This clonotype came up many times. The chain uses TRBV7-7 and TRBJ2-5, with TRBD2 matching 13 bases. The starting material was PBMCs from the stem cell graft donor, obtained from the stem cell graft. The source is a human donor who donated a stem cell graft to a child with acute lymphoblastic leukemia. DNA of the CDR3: TGTGCCAGCAGCGCCGGGACTAGCGGGGCCCCCCAAGAGACCCAGTACTTC. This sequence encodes CASSAGTSGAPQETQYF.